This T cell receptor beta chain was captured in a study of beta chain features in type 1 diabetes. The investigators reverse transcribed all of the isolated RNA, so they sequenced expressed TCRB transcripts. Measured with immunoSEQ multiplex PCR; TCRdb has only the in-frame clones, and not every one. The table includes about 330,000 clones, approximately 11% detected once. Sorting gave populations that all exceeded 95% purity. There are 15 residues in the CDR3. The V end lost 5 bases, the J end lost 4 bases, and 12 bases lay between the germline ends. Germline V gives CDR1 SGHAT, CDR2 FQNNGV. The chain links TRBV11-2 to TRBJ2-6; no clear D gene. The sequenced sample was naive CD4+ T cells from blood. This clonotype was obtained from a woman aged 25-40 years in good health. CDR3 sequence (DNA): TGTGCCAGCAGCGCACACCCCCCCGGGGCCAACGTCCTGACTTTC. Protein sequence: CASSAHPPGANVLTF.